This T cell receptor beta chain was captured in a study of cytomegalovirus exposure and HLA in healthy donors. Overall study: Researchers previously reported finding 90 million to 120 million unique TCR beta sequences from 170 million or so T cells. The study, taken as a whole, reports: Most subjects had HLA-A and HLA-B alleles reportedly predicted accurately by TCR beta sequences. What a later analysis reportedly showed was that an Asian-associated ancestry cluster had fewer N-insertions than the roughly 670-donor mean.

PCR amplification relied on 60 Vbeta primers (plus 13 Jbeta primers). Original handling: Roughly 11 million shared chains were among around 78 million unique TCR beta chains counted in a later analysis. TCRdb keeps only in-frame clones here, not all; method: immunoSEQ multiplex PCR. V and J calls and clone size come straight from that table; D and trimming were deduced from the DNA. The table lists more than 80,000 clones, about three quarters of them singletons. Trimming pared 4 bases from V and 5 bases from J, leaving 20 bases between. The CDR3 consists of 16 residues. In germline, CDR1 is SGHRS, CDR2 YFSETQ. This clone occurred once. No antigen is known for it.

The chain employs TRBV5-1 and TRBJ2-3, with D possibly TRBD2 on 5 matching bases. The source material was PBMCs. The clonotype was recovered from a human donor in good health. The CDR3 coding sequence is TGCGCCAGCAGCCCACCCAGTCTAGGAGCGGAAGATACGCAGTATTTT. It codes for CASSPPSLGAEDTQYF.